A selection of T cell receptor beta chains follows, all from one sample in a study of shared clonotypes between healthy human individuals. Generated by immunoSEQ multiplex PCR, the TCRdb table keeps only in-frame clones and is missing some. Found here are about 560,000 clones, around 76% of them singletons; the top ten hold around 11%. Sequenced: PBMCs. These receptors all come from a woman aged 40 to 50 in good health. Some clones in this sample may be carry-over from other donors' samples. Each CDR3 is given with its conserved first and last residue. The order of the fields is V gene, CDR3 length, D gene, J gene, clone size, CDR3 protein, CDR3 DNA. The D gene is left open where the match is weak. For some rows the clone size is stated as once, few or many, or as a class when expanded; others skip it.

v_gene: TRBV10-2; len: 17; d_gene: TRBD2; j_gene: TRBJ2-7; abundance: many; CDR3aa: CASSEGSGRSGFYEQYF; CDR3nt: TGCGCCAGCAGTGAGGGTAGCGGGAGGTCTGGGTTCTACGAGCAGTACTTC
v_gene: TRBV7-2; len: 18; d_gene: .; j_gene: TRBJ1-1; abundance: .; CDR3aa: CASSLAGRGISMNTEAFF; CDR3nt: TGTGCCAGCAGCTTGGCCGGGCGGGGAATAAGCATGAACACTGAAGCTTTCTTT
v_gene: TRBV7-2; len: 14; d_gene: .; j_gene: TRBJ2-2; abundance: .; CDR3aa: CASSLDRVVGELFF; CDR3nt: TGTGCCAGCAGCTTAGACCGGGTGGTCGGGGAGCTGTTTTTT
v_gene: TRBV5-4; len: 15; d_gene: .; j_gene: TRBJ1-1; abundance: .; CDR3aa: CASSLAKGGHTEAFF; CDR3nt: TGTGCCAGCAGCTTGGCCAAGGGGGGGCACACTGAAGCTTTCTTT
v_gene: TRBV5-4; len: 16; d_gene: TRBD1; j_gene: TRBJ1-2; abundance: .; CDR3aa: CASSLQSTGGAGGYTF; CDR3nt: TGTGCCAGCAGCTTACAAAGTACAGGGGGCGCCGGTGGCTACACCTTC
v_gene: TRBV7-3; len: 13; d_gene: .; j_gene: TRBJ1-1; abundance: .; CDR3aa: CASQGQGNTEAFF; CDR3nt: TGTGCCAGCCAGGGGCAGGGGAACACTGAAGCTTTCTTT
v_gene: TRBV11-2; len: 15; d_gene: TRBD1; j_gene: TRBJ2-5; abundance: .; CDR3aa: CASSPRAGQGGSWYF; CDR3nt: TGTGCCAGCAGCCCTAGGGCGGGACAGGGGGGGAGTTGGTACTTC
v_gene: TRBV7-2; len: 16; d_gene: .; j_gene: TRBJ1-3; abundance: .; CDR3aa: CASSLIGQRPGNTIYF; CDR3nt: TGTGCCAGCAGCTTAATCGGTCAGAGACCTGGAAACACCATATATTTT
v_gene: TRBV25-1; len: 15; d_gene: .; j_gene: TRBJ2-1; abundance: .; CDR3aa: CASSERDGSCNEQFF; CDR3nt: TGTGCCAGCAGTGAACGAGACGGTTCCTGCAATGAGCAGTTCTTC
v_gene: TRBV6-5; len: 14; d_gene: .; j_gene: TRBJ1-2; abundance: .; CDR3aa: CASSPSVGLGEAFF; CDR3nt: TGTGCCAGCAGCCCCTCCGTGGGTTTGGGTGAGGCTTTCTTC
v_gene: TRBV11-2; len: 17; d_gene: .; j_gene: TRBJ2-7; abundance: .; CDR3aa: CASSLPRGRTSAYEQYF; CDR3nt: TGTGCCAGCAGCTTACCCCGAGGGAGGACATCAGCCTACGAGCAGTACTTC
v_gene: TRBV7-8; len: 14; d_gene: TRBD2; j_gene: TRBJ2-5; abundance: .; CDR3aa: CASSQTSVVGTQYF; CDR3nt: TGTGCCAGCAGCCAGACTAGCGTCGTGGGGACCCAGTACTTC
v_gene: TRBV7-9; len: 16; d_gene: TRBD2; j_gene: TRBJ2-5; abundance: .; CDR3aa: CASSPRLAGVRETQYF; CDR3nt: TGTGCCAGCAGCCCCCGACTAGCGGGAGTTCGTGAGACCCAGTACTTC
v_gene: TRBV6-5; len: 16; d_gene: TRBD2; j_gene: TRBJ2-2; abundance: .; CDR3aa: CASSYSTSAYTGELFF; CDR3nt: TGTGCCAGCAGTTACTCGACTAGCGCCTACACCGGGGAGCTGTTTTTT
v_gene: TRBV6-6; len: 13; d_gene: .; j_gene: TRBJ2-1; abundance: .; CDR3aa: CASSYRGWDEQFF; CDR3nt: TGTGCCAGCAGTTACAGAGGATGGGATGAGCAGTTCTTC
v_gene: TRBV7-9; len: 13; d_gene: .; j_gene: TRBJ1-1; abundance: .; CDR3aa: CASSFERDTEAFF; CDR3nt: TGTGCCAGCAGCTTTGAGCGGGACACTGAAGCTTTCTTT
v_gene: TRBV28; len: 15; d_gene: .; j_gene: TRBJ2-7; abundance: .; CDR3aa: CASSPHGLTTYEQYF; CDR3nt: TGTGCCAGCAGTCCCCATGGACTAACAACCTACGAGCAGTACTTC
v_gene: TRBV30; len: 14; d_gene: .; j_gene: TRBJ1-3; abundance: .; CDR3aa: CAWSFWSAGNTIYF; CDR3nt: TGTGCCTGGAGCTTTTGGTCGGCTGGAAACACCATATATTTT
v_gene: TRBV11-2; len: 16; d_gene: TRBD1; j_gene: TRBJ2-5; abundance: few; CDR3aa: CASSSGTGLHRETQYF; CDR3nt: TGTGCCAGCAGCTCGGGGACAGGCCTTCATAGAGAGACCCAGTACTTC
v_gene: TRBV11-2; len: 12; d_gene: .; j_gene: TRBJ2-7; abundance: .; CDR3aa: CASSNHRVEQYF; CDR3nt: TGTGCCAGCAGCAACCACAGGGTCGAGCAGTACTTC
v_gene: TRBV28; len: 17; d_gene: TRBD2; j_gene: TRBJ2-3; abundance: .; CDR3aa: CASSTGLAGGPTDTQYF; CDR3nt: TGTGCCAGCAGTACGGGACTAGCGGGAGGGCCAACAGATACGCAGTATTTT
v_gene: TRBV28; len: 15; d_gene: .; j_gene: TRBJ1-5; abundance: .; CDR3aa: CASSPHHGGNQPQHF; CDR3nt: TGTGCCAGCAGTCCCCACCACGGGGGCAATCAGCCCCAGCATTTT
v_gene: TRBV19; len: 14; d_gene: .; j_gene: TRBJ2-3; abundance: .; CDR3aa: CATMGGSRTDTQYF; CDR3nt: TGTGCCACCATGGGGGGCAGCCGCACAGATACGCAGTATTTT
v_gene: TRBV5-8; len: 15; d_gene: .; j_gene: TRBJ1-3; abundance: once; CDR3aa: CASSLAGGSGNTIYF; CDR3nt: TGTGCCAGCAGCTTGGCCGGAGGCTCCGGAAACACCATATATTTT